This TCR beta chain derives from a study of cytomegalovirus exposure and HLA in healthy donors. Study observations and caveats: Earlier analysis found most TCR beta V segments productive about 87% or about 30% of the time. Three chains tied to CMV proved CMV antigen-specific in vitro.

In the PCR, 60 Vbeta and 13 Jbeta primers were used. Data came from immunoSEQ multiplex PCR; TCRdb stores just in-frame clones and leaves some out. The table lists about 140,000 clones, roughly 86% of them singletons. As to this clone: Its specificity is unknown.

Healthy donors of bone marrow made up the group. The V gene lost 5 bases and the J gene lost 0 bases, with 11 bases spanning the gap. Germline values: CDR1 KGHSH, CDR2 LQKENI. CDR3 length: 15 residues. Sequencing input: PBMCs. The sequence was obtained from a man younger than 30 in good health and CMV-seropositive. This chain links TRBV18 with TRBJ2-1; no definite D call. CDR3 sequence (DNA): TGTGCCAGCTCAAACTCGCGGAGCTCCTACAATGAGCAGTTCTTC. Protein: CASSNSRSSYNEQFF.